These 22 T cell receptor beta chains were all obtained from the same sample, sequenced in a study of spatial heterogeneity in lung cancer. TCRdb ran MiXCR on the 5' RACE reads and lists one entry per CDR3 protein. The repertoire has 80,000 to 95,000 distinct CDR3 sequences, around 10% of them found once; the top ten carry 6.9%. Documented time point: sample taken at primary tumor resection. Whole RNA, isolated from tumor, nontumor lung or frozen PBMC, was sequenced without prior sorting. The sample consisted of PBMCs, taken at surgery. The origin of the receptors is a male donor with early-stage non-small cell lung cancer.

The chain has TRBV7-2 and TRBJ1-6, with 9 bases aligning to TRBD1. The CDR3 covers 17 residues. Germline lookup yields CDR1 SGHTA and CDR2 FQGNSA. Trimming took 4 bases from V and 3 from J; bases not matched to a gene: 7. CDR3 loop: CASSSRGQGFYNSPLHF. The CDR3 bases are TGTGCCAGCAGCTCAAGGGGACAGGGATTCTATAATTCACCCCTCCACTTT. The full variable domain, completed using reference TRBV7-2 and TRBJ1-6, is GAGVSQSPSNKVTEKGKDVELRCDPISGHTALYWYRQSLGQGLEFLIYFQGNSAPDKSGLPSDRFSAERTGGSVSTLTIQRTQQEDSAVYLCASSSRGQGFYNSPLHFGNGTRLTVT.

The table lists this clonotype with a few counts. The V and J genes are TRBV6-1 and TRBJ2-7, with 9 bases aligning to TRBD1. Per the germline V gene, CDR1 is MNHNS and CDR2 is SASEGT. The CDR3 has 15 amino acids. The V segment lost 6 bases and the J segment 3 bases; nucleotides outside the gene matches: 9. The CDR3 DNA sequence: TGTGCCAGCAGGGGCCGGACAGGGGCAGACTACGAGCAGTACTTC. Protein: CASRGRTGADYEQYF.

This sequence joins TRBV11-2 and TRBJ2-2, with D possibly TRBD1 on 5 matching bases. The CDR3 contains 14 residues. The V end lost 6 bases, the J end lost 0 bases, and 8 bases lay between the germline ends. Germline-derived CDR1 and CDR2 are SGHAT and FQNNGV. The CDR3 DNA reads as TGTGCCAGCAGTACACAGGCGAACACCGGGGAGCTGTTTTTT. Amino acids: CASSTQANTGELFF.

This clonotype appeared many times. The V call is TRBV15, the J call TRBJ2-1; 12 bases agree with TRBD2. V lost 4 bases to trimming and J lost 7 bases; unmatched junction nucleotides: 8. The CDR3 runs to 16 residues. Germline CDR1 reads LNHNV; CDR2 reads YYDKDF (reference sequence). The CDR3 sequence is CATSTFLAGGYNEQFF. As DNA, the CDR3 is TGTGCCACCAGCACTTTTCTAGCGGGAGGGTATAATGAGCAGTTCTTC.

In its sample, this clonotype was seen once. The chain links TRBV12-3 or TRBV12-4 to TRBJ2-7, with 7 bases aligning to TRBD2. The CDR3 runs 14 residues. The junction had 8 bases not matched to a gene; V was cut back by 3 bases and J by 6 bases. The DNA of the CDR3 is TGTGCCAGCAGTTTTGGGCGGGAGCGGGTCGAGCAGTACTTC. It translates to CASSFGRERVEQYF.

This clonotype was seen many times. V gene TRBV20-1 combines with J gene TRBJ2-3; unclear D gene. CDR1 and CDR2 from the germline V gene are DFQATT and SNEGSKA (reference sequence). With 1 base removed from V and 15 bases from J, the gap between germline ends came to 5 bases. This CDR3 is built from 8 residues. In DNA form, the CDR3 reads TGCAGTGCTAGAGTTGGCTATTTT. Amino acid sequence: CSARVGYF.

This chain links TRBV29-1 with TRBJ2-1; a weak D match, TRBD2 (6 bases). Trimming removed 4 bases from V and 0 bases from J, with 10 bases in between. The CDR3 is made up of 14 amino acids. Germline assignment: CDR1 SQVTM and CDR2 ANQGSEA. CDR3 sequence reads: CSVVAASSYNEQFF. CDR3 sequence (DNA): TGCAGCGTTGTAGCGGCCAGCTCCTACAATGAGCAGTTCTTC.

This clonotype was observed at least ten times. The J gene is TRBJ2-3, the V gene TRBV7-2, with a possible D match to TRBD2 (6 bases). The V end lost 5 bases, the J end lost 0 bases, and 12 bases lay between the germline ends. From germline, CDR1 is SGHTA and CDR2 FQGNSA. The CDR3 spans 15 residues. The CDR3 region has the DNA TGTGCCAGCAGCAAAGGGACTTATAGCACAGATACGCAGTATTTT. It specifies CASSKGTYSTDTQYF.

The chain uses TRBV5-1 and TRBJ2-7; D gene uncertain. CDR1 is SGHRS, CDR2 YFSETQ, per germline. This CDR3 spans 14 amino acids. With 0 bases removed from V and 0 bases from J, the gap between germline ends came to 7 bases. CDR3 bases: TGCGCCAGCAGCTTGGGCACCTTCTCCTACGAGCAGTACTTC. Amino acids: CASSLGTFSYEQYF. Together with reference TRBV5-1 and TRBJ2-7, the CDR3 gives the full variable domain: KAGVTQTPRYLIKTRGQQVTLSCSPISGHRSVSWYQQTPGQGLQFLFEYFSETQRNKGNFPGRFSGRQFSNSRSEMNVSTLELGDSALYLCASSLGTFSYEQYFGPGTRLTVT.

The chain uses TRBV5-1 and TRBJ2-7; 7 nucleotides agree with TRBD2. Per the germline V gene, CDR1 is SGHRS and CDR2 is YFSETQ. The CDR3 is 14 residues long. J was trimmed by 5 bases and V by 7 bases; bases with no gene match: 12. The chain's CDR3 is CASGPGGAGNEQYF. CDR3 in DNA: TGCGCCAGCGGACCGGGGGGAGCCGGCAACGAGCAGTACTTC.

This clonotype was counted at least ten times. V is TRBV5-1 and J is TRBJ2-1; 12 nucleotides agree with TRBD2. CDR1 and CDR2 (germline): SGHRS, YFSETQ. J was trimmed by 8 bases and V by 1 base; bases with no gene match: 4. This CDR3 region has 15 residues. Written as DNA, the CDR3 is TGCGCCAGCAGCTTGTCTAGCGGGGGGGCCGATGAGCAGTTCTTC. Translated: CASSLSSGGADEQFF.

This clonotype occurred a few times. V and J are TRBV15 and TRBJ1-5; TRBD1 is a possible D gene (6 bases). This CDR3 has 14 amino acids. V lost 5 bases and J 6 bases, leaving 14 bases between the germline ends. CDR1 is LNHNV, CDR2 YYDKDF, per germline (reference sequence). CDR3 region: CATSGARGFQPQHF. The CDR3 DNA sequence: TGTGCCACCAGCGGCGCCAGGGGTTTTCAGCCCCAGCATTTT.

CDR3 loop: CASTFGRVGEQYF. In DNA form, the CDR3 reads TGTGCCAGCACCTTCGGCAGGGTGGGGGAGCAGTACTTC. The rearrangement links TRBV7-2 to TRBJ2-7; D might be TRBD1 (5 bases). Germline CDR1 SGHTA, CDR2 FQGNSA. V lost 7 bases and J 7 bases, leaving 17 bases between the germline ends. The CDR3 totals 13 residues.

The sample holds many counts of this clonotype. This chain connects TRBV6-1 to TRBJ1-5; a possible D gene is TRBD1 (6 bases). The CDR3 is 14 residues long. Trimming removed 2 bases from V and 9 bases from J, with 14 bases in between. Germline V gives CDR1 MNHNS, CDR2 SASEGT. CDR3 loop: CASSELGAIWPQHF. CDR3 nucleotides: TGTGCCAGCAGTGAATTGGGGGCCATATGGCCCCAGCATTTT.

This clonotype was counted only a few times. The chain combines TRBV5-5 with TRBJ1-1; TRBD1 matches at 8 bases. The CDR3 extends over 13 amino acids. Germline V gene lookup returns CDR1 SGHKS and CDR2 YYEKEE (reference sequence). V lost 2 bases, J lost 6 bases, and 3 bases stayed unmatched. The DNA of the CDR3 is TGTGCCAGCAGCTTCGGGACAGGCCCTGAAGCTTTCTTT. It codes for CASSFGTGPEAFF.

CDR3 sequence reads: CSVDGDRVEAFF. Here the CDR3 DNA reads TGCAGCGTTGATGGGGATAGAGTTGAAGCTTTCTTT. The chain has TRBV29-1 and TRBJ1-1; no clear D. CDR1 and CDR2 from the germline V gene are SQVTM and ANQGSEA. The V end lost 3 bases, the J end lost 7 bases, and 12 bases lay between the germline ends. CDR3 length equals 12 residues. The variable domain in full, with the rest retrieved from reference TRBV29-1 and TRBJ1-1, is SAVISQKPSRDICQRGTSLTIQCQVDSQVTMMFWYRQQPGQSLTLIATANQGSEATYESGFVIDKFPISRPNLTFSTLTVSNMSPEDSSIYLCSVDGDRVEAFFGQGTRLTVV.

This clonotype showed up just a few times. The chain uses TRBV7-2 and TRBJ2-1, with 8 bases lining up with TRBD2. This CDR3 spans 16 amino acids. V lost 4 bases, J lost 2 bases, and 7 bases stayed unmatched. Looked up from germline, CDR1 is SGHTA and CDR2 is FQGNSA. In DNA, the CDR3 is TGTGCCAGCAGCTCCACCCGGACTAGCCCCTACAATGAGCAGTTCTTC. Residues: CASSSTRTSPYNEQFF.

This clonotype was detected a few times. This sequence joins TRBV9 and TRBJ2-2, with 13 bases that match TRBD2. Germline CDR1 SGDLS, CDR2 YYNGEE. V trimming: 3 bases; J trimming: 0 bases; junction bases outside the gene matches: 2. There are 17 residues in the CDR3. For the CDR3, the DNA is TGTGCCAGCAGCGCGACTAGCGGGGGGACGAACACCGGGGAGCTGTTTTTT. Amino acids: CASSATSGGTNTGELFF.

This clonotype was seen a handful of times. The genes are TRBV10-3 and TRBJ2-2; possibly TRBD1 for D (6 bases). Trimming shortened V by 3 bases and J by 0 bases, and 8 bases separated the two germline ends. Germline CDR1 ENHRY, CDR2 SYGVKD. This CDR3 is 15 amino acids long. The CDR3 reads CAISDRGSNTGELFF. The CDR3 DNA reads TGTGCCATCAGTGATAGGGGGTCGAACACCGGGGAGCTGTTTTTT.

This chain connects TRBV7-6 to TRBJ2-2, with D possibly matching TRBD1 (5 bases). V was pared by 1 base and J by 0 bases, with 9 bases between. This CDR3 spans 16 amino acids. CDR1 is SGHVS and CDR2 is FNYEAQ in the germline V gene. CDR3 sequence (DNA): TGTGCCAGCAGCTTAGAAACAGGAGCGAACACCGGGGAGCTGTTTTTT. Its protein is CASSLETGANTGELFF.

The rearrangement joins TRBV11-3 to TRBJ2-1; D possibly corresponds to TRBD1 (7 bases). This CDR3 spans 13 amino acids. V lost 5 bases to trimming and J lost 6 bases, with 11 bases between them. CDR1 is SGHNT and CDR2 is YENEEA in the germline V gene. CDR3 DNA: TGTGCCAGCAGCACCCAGGGGGGCAATGAGCAGTTCTTC. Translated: CASSTQGGNEQFF.

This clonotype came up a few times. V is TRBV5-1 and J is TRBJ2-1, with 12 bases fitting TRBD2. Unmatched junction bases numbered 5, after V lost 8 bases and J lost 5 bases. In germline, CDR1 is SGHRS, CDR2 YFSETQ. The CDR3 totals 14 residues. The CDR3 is CASRTSGTHNEQFF. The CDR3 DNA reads TGCGCCAGTAGGACTAGCGGGACCCACAATGAGCAGTTCTTC.